A selection of T cell receptor beta chains follows, all from one sample in a study of blood T cell repertoires in COVID-19. Assay: immunoSEQ multiplex PCR; the TCRdb copy retains only in-frame clones and omits some. The data hold around 64,000 clones, with more than 55% observed a single time. The sequenced sample was PBMCs or T cells enriched from blood (not recorded which). These receptors were obtained from an older woman who had been exposed to COVID-19. Each CDR3 is given with its conserved first and last residue. The D gene is left open where the match is weak. For some rows the clone size is stated as once, few or many, or as a class when expanded; others skip it.

clone size,D gene,J gene,V gene,CDR3 DNA,CDR3 protein
.,TRBD1,TRBJ1-4,TRBV6-5,TGTGCCAGCAGGACAGGGGGCATCAGTGGTGAAAAACTGTTTTTT,CASRTGGISGEKLFF
once,.,TRBJ1-1,TRBV7-2,TGTGCCAGCAGCTTATTGGGCACAGGGTCGAACACTGAAGCTTTCTTT,CASSLLGTGSNTEAFF
.,TRBD1,TRBJ2-6,TRBV7-6,TGTGCCAGCAGCTTATTGGGGACAGCTGGGGCCAACGTCCTGACTTTC,CASSLLGTAGANVLTF
.,TRBD1,TRBJ1-3,TRBV18,TGTGCCAGCTCACCGACAGGGGGCTCTGGAAACACCATATATTTT,CASSPTGGSGNTIYF
.,TRBD2,TRBJ2-3,TRBV7-3,TGTGCCAGCAGCTTAAAGATAGCGGGGGGCCGGGATACGCAGTATTTT,CASSLKIAGGRDTQYF
.,.,TRBJ2-7,TRBV6-2/TRBV6-3,TGTGCCAGCAGCAGGGACTCACAATACGAGCAGTACTTC,CASSRDSQYEQYF
few,.,TRBJ1-5,TRBV7-8,TGTGCCAGCAGCTTAGTTAATAGCAATCAGCCCCAGCATTTT,CASSLVNSNQPQHF
.,TRBD2,TRBJ2-5,TRBV7-2,TGTGCCAGCAGCTTAGGACTAGCGGAGCAGACCCAGTACTTC,CASSLGLAEQTQYF
.,.,TRBJ1-1,TRBV11-2,TGTGCCAGCACTATATGGGGGGGCACTGAAGCTTTCTTT,CASTIWGGTEAFF
.,TRBD1,TRBJ2-2,TRBV5-8,TGTGCCAGCAGCTTGGCCGGGACAGGGGTTTCCGGGGAGCTGTTTTTT,CASSLAGTGVSGELFF
.,.,TRBJ1-2,TRBV2,TGTGCCAGCATCTCGGGACAAATAGATGGCTACACCTTC,CASISGQIDGYTF
.,TRBD1,TRBJ1-1,TRBV27,TGTGCCAGCAGTTTAAGGGGACAGGGAGGAAGCACTGAAGCTTTCTTT,CASSLRGQGGSTEAFF